The 17 T cell receptor beta chains given below trace back to one sample, sequenced in a study of blood T cell repertoires in COVID-19. Method: immunoSEQ multiplex PCR; TCRdb's copy keeps in-frame clones and lacks some. This sample has around 300,000 clones, with around 87% found just once. The material sequenced was peripheral blood. The receptor set was obtained from a man aged 18 to 29 with active or convalescent COVID-19.

The chain employs TRBV5-1 and TRBJ2-7; D gene unclear. V was clipped by 3 bases and J by 5 bases, with 18 bases between them. In germline, CDR1 is SGHRS, CDR2 YFSETQ. The CDR3 covers 15 residues. The DNA for the CDR3 is TGCGCCAGCAGCTCCCACGAGGATGGGTTGGACGAGCAGTACTTC. Translation gives CASSSHEDGLDEQYF.

The chain employs TRBV13 and TRBJ1-4; the D is unclear. V was trimmed by 5 bases and J by 5 bases, leaving 12 bases between them. Germline CDR1 is PRHDT and CDR2 is FYEKMQ (reference sequence). This CDR3 is built from 14 residues. In DNA, the CDR3 is TGTGCCAGCAGCAAAATGAGGGCGAATGAAAAACTGTTTTTT. It translates to CASSKMRANEKLFF.

The rearrangement links TRBV7-9 to TRBJ2-3, with a tentative D call TRBD1 (6 bases). V gave up 1 base and J gave up 5 bases, with 13 bases separating them. This CDR3 has 15 amino acids. The germline V gene has CDR1 SEHNR and CDR2 FQNEAQ (reference sequence). CDR3 coding DNA: TGTGCCAGCAGCTTAGTCGTGGGGGCGAGAGATACGCAGTATTTT. It yields the protein CASSLVVGARDTQYF.

The chain joins TRBV27 to TRBJ1-2; 7 bases are shared with TRBD1. Germline values: CDR1 MNHEY, CDR2 SMNVEV (reference sequence). There are 16 residues in the CDR3. Germline trimming cut 4 bases from V and 0 bases from J; bases unmatched to any gene: 8. The CDR3 sequence is CASSYQGQLPNYGYTF. CDR3 nucleotides: TGTGCCAGCAGTTACCAGGGACAGCTACCTAACTATGGCTACACCTTC.

The V and J genes are TRBV10-3 and TRBJ1-2, with 7 bases matching TRBD1. CDR1 is ENHRY, CDR2 SYGVKD, per germline. CDR3 length equals 15 residues. The V segment lost 8 bases and the J segment 6 bases; nucleotides outside the gene matches: 15. For the CDR3, the DNA is TGTGCCATCGCCGACAGGCAGGGGGTTATTAATGGCTACACCTTC. This sequence encodes CAIADRQGVINGYTF.

V usage is TRBV28 and J usage is TRBJ2-3; TRBD1 matches 7 bases. The germline gives CDR1 MDHEN, CDR2 SYDVKM. The CDR3 has 16 residues. With 5 bases clipped from V and 5 bases from J, the junction kept 13 bases outside the gene matches. Here the CDR3 DNA reads TGTGCCAGCAGTCGTCGACAGGGCTTTGGTTTAGATACGCAGTATTTT. Amino acids: CASSRRQGFGLDTQYF. Variable domain in full (rest from reference TRBV28 and TRBJ2-3): DVKVTQSSRYLVKRTGEKVFLECVQDMDHENMFWYRQDPGLGLRLIYFSYDVKMKEKGDIPEGYSVSREKKERFSLILESASTNQTSMYLCASSRRQGFGLDTQYFGPGTRLTVL.

The chain uses TRBV19 and TRBJ2-2, with D perhaps matching TRBD2 (8 bases). V lost 7 bases and J 7 bases, leaving 16 bases between the germline ends. Germline CDR1 is LNHDA and CDR2 is SQIVND (reference sequence). The CDR3 has 14 residues. CDR3 loop: CASTPGGGSGELFF. Written as DNA, the CDR3 is TGTGCCAGTACCCCGGGAGGGGGCAGCGGGGAGCTGTTTTTT.

The rearrangement joins TRBV18 to TRBJ2-5; D gene uncertain. Germline assignment: CDR1 KGHSH and CDR2 LQKENI. CDR3 size: 12 residues. The V and J ends lost 3 bases and 2 bases respectively, with 4 bases between them. The CDR3 region is CASSPSQETQYF. Here the CDR3 DNA reads TGTGCCAGCTCACCGAGTCAAGAGACCCAGTACTTC.

The chain uses TRBV19 and TRBJ1-3; tentatively, D is TRBD1 (6 bases). The CDR3 consists of 15 residues. From germline, CDR1 is LNHDA and CDR2 SQIVND (reference sequence). V lost 6 bases, J lost 0 bases, and 12 bases lay in between. This chain's CDR3 is CASSIWDTSGNTIYF. The CDR3 DNA sequence: TGTGCCAGTAGCATCTGGGACACCTCTGGAAACACCATATATTTT.

This clone was counted once. The V and J genes are TRBV7-7 and TRBJ2-5; 12 bases align to TRBD1. Germline loops: CDR1 SSHAT, CDR2 FNYEAQ (reference sequence). This CDR3 contains 14 residues. V shed 5 bases, J shed 5 bases, and the junction held 3 bases outside the gene matches. CDR3 sequence: CASSIGTGGETQYF. In DNA, the CDR3 is TGTGCCAGCAGCATTGGGACAGGGGGCGAGACCCAGTACTTC.

V gene TRBV11-2 combines with J gene TRBJ2-7; 9 positions agree with TRBD1. The V gene's germline CDR1 is SGHAT and CDR2 FQNNGV. V shed 4 bases and J 4 bases; nucleotides not matched to a gene: 5. The CDR3 extends over 14 amino acids. This CDR3 is CASSSGDRVYEQYF. In DNA, the CDR3 is TGTGCCAGCAGCTCCGGGGACAGGGTTTACGAGCAGTACTTC.

V is TRBV5-1 and J is TRBJ1-4; 7 bases fit TRBD1. V lost 0 bases to trimming and J lost 6 bases; unmatched junction nucleotides: 5. Germline loops: CDR1 SGHRS, CDR2 YFSETQ. This CDR3 is built from 15 residues. The CDR3 spells CASSLVSGGDEKLFF. CDR3 bases: TGCGCCAGCAGCTTGGTATCAGGGGGAGATGAAAAACTGTTTTTT.

The rearrangement joins TRBV5-4 to TRBJ1-1, with D unresolved. V was shortened by 4 bases and J by 4 bases, with 8 bases between the two germline ends. CDR1 is SGHNT, CDR2 YYREEE, per germline (reference sequence). CDR3 length: 12 residues. The CDR3 here is CASSEDITEAFF. The DNA of the CDR3 is TGTGCCAGCAGCGAAGACATCACTGAAGCTTTCTTT.

This clone was detected only once. V and J are TRBV11-2 and TRBJ1-2; D is perhaps TRBD1 (5 bases). This CDR3 region has 14 residues. V was shortened by 5 bases and J by 3 bases, with 13 bases between the two germline ends. Germline CDR1 reads SGHAT; CDR2 reads FQNNGV. CDR3 bases: TGTGCCAGCAGCCGCTCTGGGGGGGACTATGGCTACACCTTC. This gives the protein CASSRSGGDYGYTF.

This clone has just one count. The V call is TRBV7-6, the J call TRBJ2-3, with a possible D match to TRBD1 (6 bases). Trimming took off 5 bases at V and 4 bases at J, with 25 bases between the two ends. Germline V CDR1 and CDR2: SGHVS, FNYEAQ. This CDR3 comprises 18 residues. CDR3 DNA: TGTGCCAGCAGCCCACCCGTATTCGACAGGCTGAGGCCAGATACGCAGTATTTT. Protein: CASSPPVFDRLRPDTQYF.

In DNA, the CDR3 is TGTGCCAGCAGGTCGCGGGACAGGTCCTACGAGCAGTACTTC. Translated, it gives CASRSRDRSYEQYF. J is TRBJ2-7 and V is TRBV7-8; 8 nucleotides align to TRBD1. This CDR3 has 14 residues. The germline V gene encodes CDR1 SGHVS and CDR2 FQNEAQ. J lost 1 base, V lost 6 bases, and 5 bases had no gene match.

The chain employs TRBV5-5 and TRBJ1-6, with TRBD1 matching over 8 bases. J was trimmed by 7 bases and V by 4 bases; bases with no gene match: 10. The CDR3 runs 16 residues. Per the germline V gene, CDR1 is SGHKS and CDR2 is YYEKEE (reference sequence). In nucleotides, the CDR3 is TGTGCCAGCAGCCCCGTCACGACAGGGGCCAATTCACCCCTCCACTTT. Translated: CASSPVTTGANSPLHF.